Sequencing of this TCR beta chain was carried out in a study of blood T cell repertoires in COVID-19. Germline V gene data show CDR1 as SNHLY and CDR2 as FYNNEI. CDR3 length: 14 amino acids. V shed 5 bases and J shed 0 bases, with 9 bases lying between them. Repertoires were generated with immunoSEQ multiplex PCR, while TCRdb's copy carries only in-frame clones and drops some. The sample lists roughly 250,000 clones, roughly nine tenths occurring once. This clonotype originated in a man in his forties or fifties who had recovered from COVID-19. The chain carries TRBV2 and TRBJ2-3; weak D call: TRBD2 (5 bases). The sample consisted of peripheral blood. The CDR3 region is CASSSSPSTDTQYF. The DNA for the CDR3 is TGTGCCAGCAGTTCTAGCCCTAGCACAGATACGCAGTATTTT.